This is a list of T cell receptor beta chains from one sample in a study of T cell repertoires in cytomegalovirus infection. No cognate antigen is known for these TCRs. TCRdb redid the calling of the reads with MiXCR, one entry per CDR3 protein. The repertoire includes about 160,000 distinct CDR3 sequences, approximately 21% of them detected once, and 25% sits in the top ten. The sequences come from CD8+ T cells from cultured PBMCs, collected from culture after CMV antigen stimulation. These receptors all come from a human donor in good health (CMV status not recorded). Some clones in this sample may be carry-over from other donors' samples. Each CDR3 is given with its conserved first and last residue. The D gene is left open where the match is weak. Clone sizes are given selectively: once, few, many, or a class where the clone is expanded.

J gene,clone size,V gene,D gene,CDR3 protein,CDR3 DNA
TRBJ1-2,NA,TRBV4-1,NA,CASSQGVSDYGYTF,TGCGCCAGCAGCCAAGGTGTATCGGACTATGGCTACACCTTC
TRBJ1-5,NA,TRBV28,NA,CASSFPSLQGDSNQPQHF,TGTGCCAGCAGTTTCCCATCCTTACAGGGAGATAGCAATCAGCCCCAGCATTTT
TRBJ1-1,few,TRBV7-2,NA,CASSSQTGLSTEAFF,TGTGCCAGCAGCTCCCAGACAGGACTGAGCACTGAAGCTTTCTTT
TRBJ1-4,NA,TRBV28,NA,CATLWQGEKLFF,TGTGCCACCCTATGGCAGGGCGAAAAACTATTTTTT
TRBJ1-2,NA,TRBV4-3,TRBD1,CASSPTGGDKGYTF,TGCGCCAGCAGTCCGACAGGGGGAGACAAGGGCTACACCTTC
TRBJ2-3,NA,TRBV7-9,TRBD1,CASSFRDREGTDTQYF,TGTGCCAGCAGCTTCCGGGACAGGGAGGGAACAGATACGCAGTATTTT
TRBJ2-7,NA,TRBV20-1,TRBD2,CSANPGLASYEQYF,TGCAGTGCAAACCCGGGACTAGCCTCCTACGAGCAGTACTTC
TRBJ1-5,NA,TRBV12-3/TRBV12-4,NA,CASSSPRQANQPQHF,TGTGCCAGCAGTTCACCCCGCCAGGCCAATCAGCCCCAGCATTTT
TRBJ1-5,many,TRBV19,NA,CATSPPGWVNQPQHF,TGTGCCACATCCCCGCCAGGGTGGGTCAATCAGCCCCAGCATTTT
TRBJ2-2,NA,TRBV7-9,NA,CASSSGGGSRSTGELFF,TGTGCCAGCAGCTCAGGCGGGGGCAGTAGGAGCACCGGGGAGCTGTTTTTT
TRBJ2-7,NA,TRBV7-2,NA,CASSLRGAYEQYF,TGTGCCAGCAGCTTAAGAGGGGCATACGAGCAGTACTTC
TRBJ1-2,few,TRBV12-5,NA,CASGDRYLGYTF,TGTGCTAGTGGTGACAGGTATCTCGGCTACACCTTC
TRBJ1-1,NA,TRBV28,TRBD1,CASSPTGELNTEAFF,TGTGCCAGCAGCCCCACAGGGGAATTGAACACTGAAGCTTTCTTT
TRBJ2-1,NA,TRBV6-1,TRBD2,CASSEARAGGLDEQFF,TGTGCCAGCAGTGAAGCGAGAGCGGGGGGGCTAGATGAGCAGTTCTTC
TRBJ2-1,NA,TRBV6-2/TRBV6-3,TRBD2,CASRRPGLAVNNEQFF,TGTGCCAGCAGAAGACCGGGACTAGCTGTTAATAATGAGCAGTTCTTC
TRBJ2-3,NA,TRBV6-6,NA,CASSPWGLGGTDTQYF,TGTGCCAGCAGCCCCTGGGGCCTTGGGGGCACAGATACGCAGTATTTT
TRBJ1-4,NA,TRBV4-1,NA,CASSLRQARNEKLFF,TGCGCCAGCAGCCTCCGACAGGCAAGAAATGAAAAACTGTTTTTT
TRBJ1-1,few,TRBV7-2,NA,CASSSGWANTEAFF,TGTGCCAGCAGCTCGGGCTGGGCTAACACTGAAGCTTTCTTT